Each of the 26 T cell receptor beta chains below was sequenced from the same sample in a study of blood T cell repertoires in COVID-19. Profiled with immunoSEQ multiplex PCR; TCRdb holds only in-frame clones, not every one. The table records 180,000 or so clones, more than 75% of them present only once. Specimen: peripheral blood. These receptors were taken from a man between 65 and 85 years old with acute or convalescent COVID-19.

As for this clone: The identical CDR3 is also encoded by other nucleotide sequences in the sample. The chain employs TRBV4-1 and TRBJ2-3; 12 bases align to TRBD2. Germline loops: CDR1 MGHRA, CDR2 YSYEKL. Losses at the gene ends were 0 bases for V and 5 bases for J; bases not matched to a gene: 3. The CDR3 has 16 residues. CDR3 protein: CASSQELAGGQDTQYF. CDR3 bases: TGCGCCAGCAGCCAAGAGCTAGCGGGGGGGCAAGATACGCAGTATTTT.

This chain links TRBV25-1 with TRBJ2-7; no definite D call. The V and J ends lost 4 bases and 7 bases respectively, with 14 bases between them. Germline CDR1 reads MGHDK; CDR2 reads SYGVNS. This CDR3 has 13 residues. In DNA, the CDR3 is TGTGCCAGCAGTGCAATAGAACGGGTTGAGCAGTACTTC. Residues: CASSAIERVEQYF.

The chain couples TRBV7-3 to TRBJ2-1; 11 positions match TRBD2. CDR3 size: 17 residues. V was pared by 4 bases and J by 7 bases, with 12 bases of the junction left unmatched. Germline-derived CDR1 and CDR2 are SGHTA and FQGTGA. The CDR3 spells CASSSLGLADAYNEQFF. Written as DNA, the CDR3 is TGTGCCAGCAGCTCCCTGGGACTAGCGGACGCTTATAATGAGCAGTTCTTC.

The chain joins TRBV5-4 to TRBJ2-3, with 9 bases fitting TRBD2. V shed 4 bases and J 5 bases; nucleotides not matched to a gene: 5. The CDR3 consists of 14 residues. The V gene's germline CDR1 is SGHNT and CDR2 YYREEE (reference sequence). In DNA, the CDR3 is TGTGCCAGCAGCCGCGGGGGGGCCGAAGATACGCAGTATTTT. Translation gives CASSRGGAEDTQYF.

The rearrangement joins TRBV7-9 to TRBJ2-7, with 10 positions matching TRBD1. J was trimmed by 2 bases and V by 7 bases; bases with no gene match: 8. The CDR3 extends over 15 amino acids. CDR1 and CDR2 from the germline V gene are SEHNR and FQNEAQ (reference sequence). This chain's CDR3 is CASTAAGTGAYEQYF. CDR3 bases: TGTGCCAGCACCGCAGCCGGGACAGGGGCCTACGAGCAGTACTTC. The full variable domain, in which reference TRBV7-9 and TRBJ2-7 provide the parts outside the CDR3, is DTGVSQNPRHKITKRGQNVTFRCDPISEHNRLYWYRQTLGQGPEFLTYFQNEAQLEKSRLLSDRFSAERPKGSFSTLEIQRTEQGDSAMYLCASTAAGTGAYEQYFGPGTRLTVT.

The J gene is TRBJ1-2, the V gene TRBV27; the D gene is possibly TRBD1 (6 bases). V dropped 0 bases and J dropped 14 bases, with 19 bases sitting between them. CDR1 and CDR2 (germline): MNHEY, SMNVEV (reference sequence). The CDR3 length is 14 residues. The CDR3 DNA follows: TGTGCCAGCAGTTTATCTACAGGGAGAGATATCGCTACCTTC. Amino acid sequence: CASSLSTGRDIATF.

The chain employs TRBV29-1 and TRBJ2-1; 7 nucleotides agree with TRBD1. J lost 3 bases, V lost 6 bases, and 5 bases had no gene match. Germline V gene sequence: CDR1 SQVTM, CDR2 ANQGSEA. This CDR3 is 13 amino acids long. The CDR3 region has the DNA TGCAGCGTAGACAGGGCCAGCTACAATGAGCAGTTCTTC. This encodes CSVDRASYNEQFF.

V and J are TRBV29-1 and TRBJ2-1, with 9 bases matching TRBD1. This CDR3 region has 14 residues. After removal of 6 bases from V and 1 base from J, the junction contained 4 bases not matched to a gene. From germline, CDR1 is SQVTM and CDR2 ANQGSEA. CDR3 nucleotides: TGCAGCGTCGCGGACAGGGGTTCCTACAATGAGCAGTTCTTC. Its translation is CSVADRGSYNEQFF.

The CDR3 loop is CASSYSTSGRQYF. As DNA, the CDR3 is TGTGCCAGCAGTTACTCAACCTCTGGGCGTCAGTACTTC. The chain recombines TRBV6-5 with TRBJ2-7, with no clear D. With 0 bases removed from V and 10 bases from J, the gap between germline ends came to 13 bases. Looked up from germline, CDR1 is MNHEY and CDR2 is SVGAGI. The CDR3 covers 13 residues.

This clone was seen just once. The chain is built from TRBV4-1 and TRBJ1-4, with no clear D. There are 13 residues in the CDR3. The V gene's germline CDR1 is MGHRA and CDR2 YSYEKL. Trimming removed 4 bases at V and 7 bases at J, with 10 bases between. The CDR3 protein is CASSRWRGEKLFF. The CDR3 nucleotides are TGCGCCAGCAGCCGTTGGCGGGGTGAAAAACTGTTTTTT.

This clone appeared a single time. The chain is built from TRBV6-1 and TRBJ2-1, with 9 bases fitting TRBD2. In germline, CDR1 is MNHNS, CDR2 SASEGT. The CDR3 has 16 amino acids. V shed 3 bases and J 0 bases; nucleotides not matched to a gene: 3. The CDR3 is CASSDTAGGSYNEQFF. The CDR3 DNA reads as TGTGCCAGCAGTGATACAGCGGGGGGCTCCTACAATGAGCAGTTCTTC.

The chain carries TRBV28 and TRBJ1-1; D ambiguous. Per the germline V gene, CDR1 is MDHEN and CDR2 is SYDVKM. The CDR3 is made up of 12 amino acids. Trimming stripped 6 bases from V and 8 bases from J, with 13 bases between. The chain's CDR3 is CASRQRVFEAFF. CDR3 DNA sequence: TGTGCCAGCAGACAGCGGGTATTCGAAGCTTTCTTT.

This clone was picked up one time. The CDR3 coding sequence is TGCGCCAGCAGCCAAGAGCTAGCGCTATTCTCCTACGAGCAGTACTTC. Translation: CASSQELALFSYEQYF. This chain uses TRBV4-3 with TRBJ2-7; D possibly corresponds to TRBD2 (6 bases). This CDR3 is 16 amino acids long. V was shortened by 0 bases and J by 0 bases, with 12 bases between the two germline ends. CDR1 and CDR2 from the germline V gene are LGHNA and YSLEER.

The CDR3, as DNA: TGCGCCAGCAGCTTGTGGGGACAGGGAGGAACAGATACGCAGTATTTT. Residues: CASSLWGQGGTDTQYF. The V and J genes are TRBV5-1 and TRBJ2-3, with TRBD1 matching 9 bases. This CDR3 has 16 residues. With 1 base clipped from V and 3 bases from J, the junction kept 6 bases outside the gene matches. Germline CDR1 is SGHRS and CDR2 is YFSETQ.

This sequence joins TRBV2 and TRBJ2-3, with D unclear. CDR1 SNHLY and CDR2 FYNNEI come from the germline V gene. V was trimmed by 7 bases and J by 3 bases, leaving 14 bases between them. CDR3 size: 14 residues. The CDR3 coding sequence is TGTGCCAGCACCTACTTTCTTCGAACAGATACGCAGTATTTT. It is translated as CASTYFLRTDTQYF.

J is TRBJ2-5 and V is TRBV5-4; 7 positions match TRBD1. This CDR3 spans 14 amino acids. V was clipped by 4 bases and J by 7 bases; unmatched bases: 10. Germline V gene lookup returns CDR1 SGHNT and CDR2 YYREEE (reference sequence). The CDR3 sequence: CASSADRDNPTQYF. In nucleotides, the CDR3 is TGTGCCAGCAGCGCAGACAGGGATAACCCGACCCAGTACTTC.

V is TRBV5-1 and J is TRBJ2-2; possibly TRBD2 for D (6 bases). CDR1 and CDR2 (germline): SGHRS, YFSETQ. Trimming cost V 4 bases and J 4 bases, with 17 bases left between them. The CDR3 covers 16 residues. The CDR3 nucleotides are TGCGCCAGCAGCGAACGGGACGGGGGACGCACCGGGGAGCTGTTTTTT. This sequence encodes CASSERDGGRTGELFF.

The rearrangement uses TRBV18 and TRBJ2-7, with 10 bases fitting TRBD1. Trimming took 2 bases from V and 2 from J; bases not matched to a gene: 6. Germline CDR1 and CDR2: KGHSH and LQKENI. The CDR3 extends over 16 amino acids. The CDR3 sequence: CASSPKGGQGTYEQYF. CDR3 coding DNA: TGTGCCAGCTCACCAAAAGGGGGACAGGGGACCTACGAGCAGTACTTC.

Here the CDR3 reads CASSPSPGLGLKETQYF. In DNA form, the CDR3 reads TGTGCCAGCAGCCCTAGCCCGGGACTAGGGTTGAAAGAGACCCAGTACTTC. V is TRBV13 and J is TRBJ2-5; 8 bases map to TRBD2. Germline loops: CDR1 PRHDT, CDR2 FYEKMQ (reference sequence). V dropped 5 bases and J dropped 3; count of bases not matched to a gene: 14. The CDR3 extends over 17 amino acids. The variable domain in full, with the rest retrieved from reference TRBV13 and TRBJ2-5, is AAGVIQSPRHLIKEKRETATLKCYPIPRHDTVYWYQQGPGQDPQFLISFYEKMQSDKGSIPDRFSAQQFSDYHSELNMSSLELGDSALYFCASSPSPGLGLKETQYFGPGTRLLVL.

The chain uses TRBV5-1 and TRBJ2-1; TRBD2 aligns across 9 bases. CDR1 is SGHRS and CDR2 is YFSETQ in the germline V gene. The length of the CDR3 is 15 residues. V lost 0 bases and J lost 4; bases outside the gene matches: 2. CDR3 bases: TGCGCCAGCAGCTTGGGACTAGCGGAATACAATGAGCAGTTCTTC. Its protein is CASSLGLAEYNEQFF. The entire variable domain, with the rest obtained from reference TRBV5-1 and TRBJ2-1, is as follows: KAGVTQTPRYLIKTRGQQVTLSCSPISGHRSVSWYQQTPGQGLQFLFEYFSETQRNKGNFPGRFSGRQFSNSRSEMNVSTLELGDSALYLCASSLGLAEYNEQFFGPGTRLTVL.

CDR3 DNA sequence: TGCGCCAGCAGCCAAGATTCTACGACATCTTATCAGCCCCAGCATTTT. This encodes CASSQDSTTSYQPQHF. The J gene is TRBJ1-5, the V gene TRBV4-3; D remains ambiguous. The CDR3 contains 16 residues. CDR1 is LGHNA, CDR2 YSLEER, per germline. V lost 0 bases and J 5 bases, leaving 14 bases between the germline ends.

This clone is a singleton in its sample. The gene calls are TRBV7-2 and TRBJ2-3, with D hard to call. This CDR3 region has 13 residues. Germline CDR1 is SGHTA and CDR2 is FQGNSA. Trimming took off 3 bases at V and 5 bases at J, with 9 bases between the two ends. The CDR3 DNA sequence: TGTGCCAGCAGCTTGGTGAGACTAGATACGCAGTATTTT. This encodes CASSLVRLDTQYF.

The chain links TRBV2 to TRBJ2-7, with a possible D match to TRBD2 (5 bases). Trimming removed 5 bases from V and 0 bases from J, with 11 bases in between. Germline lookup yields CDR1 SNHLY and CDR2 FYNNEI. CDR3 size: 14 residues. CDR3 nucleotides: TGTGCCAGCAGTAATTTAGGGAGCTCCTACGAGCAGTACTTC. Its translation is CASSNLGSSYEQYF.

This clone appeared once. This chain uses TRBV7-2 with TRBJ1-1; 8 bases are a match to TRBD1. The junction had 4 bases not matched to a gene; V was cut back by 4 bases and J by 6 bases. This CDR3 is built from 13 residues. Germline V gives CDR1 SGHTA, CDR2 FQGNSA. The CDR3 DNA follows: TGTGCCAGCAGCTCGCAGGGGGCGTCTGAAGCTTTCTTT. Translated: CASSSQGASEAFF.

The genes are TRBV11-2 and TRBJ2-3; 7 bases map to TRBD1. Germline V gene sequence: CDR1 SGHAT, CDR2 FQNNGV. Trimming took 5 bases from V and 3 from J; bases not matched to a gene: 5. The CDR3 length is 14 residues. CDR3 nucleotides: TGTGCCAGCAGCGTCGGACAGGAGACAGATACGCAGTATTTT. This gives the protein CASSVGQETDTQYF.

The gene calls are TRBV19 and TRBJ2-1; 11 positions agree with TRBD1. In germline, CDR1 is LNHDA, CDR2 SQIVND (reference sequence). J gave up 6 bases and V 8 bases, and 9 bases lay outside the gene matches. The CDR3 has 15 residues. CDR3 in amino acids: CASSPLDRGPNEQFF. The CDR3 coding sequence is TGTGCCAGTTCCCCGCTGGACAGGGGGCCCAATGAGCAGTTCTTC.